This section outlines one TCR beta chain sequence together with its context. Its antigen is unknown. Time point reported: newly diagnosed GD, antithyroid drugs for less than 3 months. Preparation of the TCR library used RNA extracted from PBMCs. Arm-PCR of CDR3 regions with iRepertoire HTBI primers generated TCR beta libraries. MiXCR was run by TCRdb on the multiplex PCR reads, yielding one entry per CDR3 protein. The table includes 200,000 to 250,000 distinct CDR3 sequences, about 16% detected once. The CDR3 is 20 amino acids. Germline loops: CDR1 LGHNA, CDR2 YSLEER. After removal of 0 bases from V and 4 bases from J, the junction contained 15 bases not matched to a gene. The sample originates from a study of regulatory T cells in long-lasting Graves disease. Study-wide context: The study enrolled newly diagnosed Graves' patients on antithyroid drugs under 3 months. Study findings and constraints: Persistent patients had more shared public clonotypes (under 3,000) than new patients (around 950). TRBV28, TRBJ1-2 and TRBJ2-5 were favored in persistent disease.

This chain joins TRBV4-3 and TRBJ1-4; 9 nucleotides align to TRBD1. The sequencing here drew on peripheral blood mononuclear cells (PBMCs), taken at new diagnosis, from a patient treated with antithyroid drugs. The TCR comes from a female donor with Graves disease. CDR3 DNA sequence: TGCGCCAGCAGCCAAGACAGGCCCGAGGGCCGGGACAGGGATAATGAAAAACTGTTTTTT. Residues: CASSQDRPEGRDRDNEKLFF.